The sequence of this T cell receptor beta chain was determined in a study of technical replicates of blood from a handful of donors. The length of the CDR3 is 16 residues. Per germline, CDR1 MGHRA and CDR2 YSYEKL. V was trimmed by 7 bases and J by 0 bases, leaving 17 bases between them. The data were produced by immunoSEQ multiplex PCR, yet TCRdb's version contains in-frame clones alone and is incomplete. Of about 79,000 clones listed, 94% are singletons. The sequence derives from a human donor in good health. The V call is TRBV4-1, the J call TRBJ2-3; D possibly corresponds to TRBD1 (5 bases). Sequenced: T cells isolated from PBMCs. The CDR3 reads CASTHSQTASTDTQYF. CDR3 coding DNA: TGCGCCAGCACCCATAGTCAGACAGCGAGCACAGATACGCAGTATTTT.